The 20 T cell receptor beta chains given below trace back to one sample, sequenced in a study of spatial heterogeneity in lung cancer. TCRdb used MiXCR to reprocess the 5' RACE reads, holding one entry per CDR3 protein. The table lists over 50,000 distinct CDR3 sequences, 6.3% of them singletons, with approximately 14% in the top ten. Stated time point: sample taken at primary tumor resection. The sequenced sample was PBMCs, obtained at surgery. The receptors here all came from a female donor with early-stage non-small cell lung cancer.

The genes are TRBV30 and TRBJ1-4, with 8 bases aligning to TRBD1. The CDR3 covers 13 residues. With 4 bases clipped from V and 4 bases from J, the junction kept 2 bases outside the gene matches. In germline, CDR1 is GTSNPN, CDR2 SVGIG (reference sequence). CDR3 sequence (DNA): TGTGCCTGGATCGGACAGGGTAATGAAAAACTGTTTTTT. This codes for CAWIGQGNEKLFF.

This clonotype has ten or more counts. This chain links TRBV5-1 with TRBJ2-1; 8 bases map to TRBD2. V shed 4 bases and J 9 bases; nucleotides not matched to a gene: 15. Germline values: CDR1 SGHRS, CDR2 YFSETQ. CDR3 size: 16 residues. The CDR3 is CASSQTGGGPHGEQFF. The CDR3 coding sequence is TGCGCCAGCAGCCAGACAGGCGGGGGGCCCCACGGTGAGCAGTTCTTC.

Many counts were recorded for this clonotype. Because the CDR3's place on the DNA is in doubt, the DNA is left out and the CDR3 is given as listed by TCRdb. The V and J genes are TRBV11-2 and TRBJ1-2; TRBD1 is the table's D call and was not checked against the DNA. Termini included, the CDR3 measures 14 amino acids. CDR1 and CDR2 from the germline V gene are SGHAT and FQNNGV. The CDR3 sequence: CASSFGPGGYGYTF.

V and J are TRBV4-1 and TRBJ1-2, with D possibly being TRBD1 (6 bases). The CDR3 runs to 16 residues. Germline V CDR1 and CDR2: MGHRA, YSYEKL. V lost 1 base and J lost 1, with 13 bases in between. The chain's CDR3 is CASSQVRTELNYGYTF. DNA for the CDR3: TGCGCCAGCAGCCAAGTTAGGACAGAGCTTAACTATGGCTACACCTTC.

This clonotype was counted at least ten times. J is TRBJ1-5 and V is TRBV10-3; 8 positions agree with TRBD1. V gave up 2 bases and J gave up 5 bases; unmatched junction bases: 2. The CDR3 covers 14 residues. Germline assignment: CDR1 ENHRY and CDR2 SYGVKD. CDR3 DNA: TGTGCCATCAGTGAGGACAGGGGACATCAGCCCCAGCATTTT. It codes for CAISEDRGHQPQHF.

This clonotype was seen only a few times. This rearrangement joins TRBV4-1 to TRBJ1-1, with D maybe TRBD1 (6 bases). V was cut by 1 base and J by 0 bases, with 18 bases left in between. The CDR3 runs to 18 residues. CDR1 and CDR2 from the germline V gene are MGHRA and YSYEKL. The CDR3 reads CASSQVPRDQGLNTEAFF. The CDR3 DNA is TGCGCCAGCAGCCAAGTCCCCCGGGACCAGGGGCTGAACACTGAAGCTTTCTTT.

Of note for this clonotype: This may come from a read error, since a much larger clone is one base off. In this CDR3 the conserved last residue, phenylalanine or tryptophan, is missing, so a read error is likely. J is TRBJ1-5 and V is TRBV20-1, with a possible D match to TRBD1 (5 bases). This CDR3 spans 13 amino acids. V lost 1 base to trimming and J lost 5 bases, with 9 bases between them. Germline V CDR1 and CDR2: DFQATT, SNEGSKA (reference sequence). The CDR3 loop reads CSARGREDQPQHL. The CDR3 DNA sequence: TGCAGTGCTAGAGGCAGGGAGGATCAGCCCCAGCATTTG.

This chain connects TRBV3-1 to TRBJ1-2, with a tentative D call TRBD1 (5 bases). The CDR3 is 12 amino acids. V was trimmed by 10 bases and J by 4 bases, leaving 13 bases between them. CDR1 is LGHDT, CDR2 YNNKEL, per germline (reference sequence). For the CDR3, the DNA is TGTGCCACCGCGGGGGATGGCTATGGCTACACCTTC. Translating gives CATAGDGYGYTF.

This clonotype was recorded at least ten times. V and J are TRBV29-1 and TRBJ1-1; D is undetermined. Germline V gene sequence: CDR1 SQVTM, CDR2 ANQGSEA. Deletions cut 4 bases from V and 9 bases from J, with 18 bases between. The CDR3 sequence is 13 residues long. Here the CDR3 DNA reads TGCAGCGTTGGGGAGGGAGGGAGGACCCAAGCTTTCTTT. This gives the protein CSVGEGGRTQAFF.

This clonotype was seen repeatedly, ten times or more. For the CDR3, the DNA is TGTGCCAGCAGCTTAGACGTGGTGCAGTACGTC. Translated, it gives CASSLDVVQYV. The rearrangement joins TRBV7-2 to TRBJ2-7; D ambiguous. Germline CDR1 is SGHTA and CDR2 is FQGNSA. V was shortened by 1 base and J by 9 bases, with 7 bases between the two germline ends. The CDR3 is made up of 11 amino acids.

This clonotype was recorded many times. This sequence joins TRBV3-1 and TRBJ1-3; unclear D gene. Germline V gene sequence: CDR1 LGHDT, CDR2 YNNKEL (reference sequence). The CDR3 runs 17 residues. Trimming removed 0 bases from V and 6 bases from J, with 18 bases in between. This CDR3 reads CASSQDRSGARENTIYF. Here the CDR3 DNA reads TGTGCCAGCAGCCAAGACAGGTCGGGAGCGCGTGAAAACACCATATATTTT.

This clonotype came up many times. The chain links TRBV7-9 to TRBJ1-1, with TRBD1 matching over 7 bases. CDR1 is SEHNR and CDR2 is FQNEAQ in the germline V gene (reference sequence). V gave up 5 bases and J gave up 0 bases; unmatched junction bases: 3. The CDR3 is made up of 14 amino acids. In nucleotides, the CDR3 is TGTGCCAGCAGCGCGGGACAGCTGAACACTGAAGCTTTCTTT. This gives the protein CASSAGQLNTEAFF.

V is TRBV29-1 and J is TRBJ1-1; no firm D call. The CDR3 is 12 amino acids. Trimming shortened V by 7 bases and J by 1 base, and 10 bases separated the two germline ends. CDR1 is SQVTM, CDR2 ANQGSEA, per germline. The CDR3 protein is CSAKDGNTEAFF. The CDR3 region has the DNA TGCAGCGCGAAAGACGGGAACACTGAAGCTTTCTTT.

The chain combines TRBV6-1 with TRBJ1-5; tentative D call: TRBD1 (5 bases). Germline CDR1 and CDR2: MNHNS and SASEGT. V lost 0 bases, J lost 0 bases, and 15 bases lay in between. This CDR3 is 18 amino acids long. The CDR3 is CASSEAPGRTYSNQPQHF. The CDR3 nucleotides are TGTGCCAGCAGTGAAGCGCCGGGACGTACATATAGCAATCAGCCCCAGCATTTT.

The CDR3 region is CASSQDGTGLRGKLFF. The CDR3 DNA is TGCGCCAGCAGCCAAGACGGGACAGGCCTGAGGGGAAAACTGTTTTTT. J is TRBJ1-4 and V is TRBV4-1; TRBD1 matches at 8 bases. This CDR3 is 16 amino acids long. From germline, CDR1 is MGHRA and CDR2 YSYEKL. Germline trimming cut 0 bases from V and 10 bases from J; bases unmatched to any gene: 10.

The chain links TRBV6-5 to TRBJ1-6; D is uncertain. The V end lost 0 bases, the J end lost 8 bases, and 5 bases lay between the germline ends. The CDR3 contains 13 residues. Germline assignment: CDR1 MNHEY and CDR2 SVGAGI. This CDR3 is CASSYSTDSPLHF. The CDR3 DNA reads as TGTGCCAGCAGTTACTCAACAGATTCACCCCTCCACTTT.

The V call is TRBV19, the J call TRBJ1-2, with 7 positions matching TRBD1. Trimming at V came to 7 bases and at J to 5 bases, leaving 7 bases not matched to a gene. The length of the CDR3 is 13 residues. CDR1 LNHDA and CDR2 SQIVND come from the germline V gene (reference sequence). CDR3 in DNA: TGTGCCAGTATTCCGAGCAGGGGGTATGGCTACACCTTC. It yields the protein CASIPSRGYGYTF.

This clonotype was observed at least ten times. The rearrangement uses TRBV5-6 and TRBJ2-1; D gene ambiguous. This CDR3 has 15 residues. Trimming took 4 bases from V and 0 from J, leaving 11 bases between them. Per the germline V gene, CDR1 is SGHDT and CDR2 is YYEEEE. As DNA, the CDR3 is TGTGCCAGCAGCCGCTTGTTAAGCTCCTACAATGAGCAGTTCTTC. Protein sequence: CASSRLLSSYNEQFF.

This clonotype has a handful of counts. The chain links TRBV2 to TRBJ2-1; 8 nucleotides match TRBD1. Trimming at V came to 9 bases and at J to 5 bases, leaving 6 bases not matched to a gene. CDR3 length: 13 amino acids. The germline CDR1 and CDR2 sequences are SNHLY and FYNNEI. In nucleotides, the CDR3 is TGTGCCAGTTCCGGGACAGGAGACAATGAGCAGTTCTTC. Its translation is CASSGTGDNEQFF.

This chain joins TRBV3-1 and TRBJ2-7, with 8 bases aligning to TRBD1. Germline lookup yields CDR1 LGHDT and CDR2 YNNKEL (reference sequence). V was clipped by 0 bases and J by 12 bases; unmatched bases: 7. This CDR3 comprises 13 residues. The DNA of the CDR3 is TGTGCCAGCAGCCAAGATGGCAGGGGGCCGTCGTACGTC. It encodes CASSQDGRGPSYV.